A single TCR beta chain is shown here with its context. The sample originates from a study of shared clonotypes between healthy human individuals. The CDR3 has 14 residues. Germline trimming cut 6 bases from V and 3 bases from J; bases unmatched to any gene: 6. CDR1 and CDR2 (germline): LNHDA, SQIVND (reference sequence). CD4+ cells underwent separation, giving CD45RA+ naive and CD45RA-negative memory subsets. Measured with immunoSEQ multiplex PCR; TCRdb has only the in-frame clones, and not every one. The sample has about 1.5 million clones; 95% to 99% are singletons. The chain uses TRBV19 and TRBJ2-7, with 9 bases identical to TRBD1. Sequenced: naive CD4+ T cells sorted from blood. The subset was: CD45RA+ positively selected. The sequence came from a man under 40 in good health. The CDR3: CASSRTGANYEQYF. The DNA of the CDR3 is TGTGCCAGTAGCCGGACAGGGGCAAACTACGAGCAGTACTTC.